The rows below give T cell receptor beta chains drawn from one sample of a study of blood T cell repertoires in COVID-19. Here immunoSEQ multiplex PCR was the method, and the copy in TCRdb shows in-frame clones only, minus some. The sample lists about 230,000 clones, about nine tenths seen once, with around a tenth in the top ten. The sample taken for sequencing was peripheral blood. Receptors were obtained from a middle-aged man with COVID-19, enrolled during active disease. Each CDR3 is given with its conserved first and last residue. The D gene is left open where the match is weak. Clone size, where shown, is once, few, many, or a class for clones that have expanded.

size	V	J	D	CDR3	DNA
few	TRBV2	TRBJ1-1	TRBD1	CASSKGQLNTEAFF	TGTGCCAGCAGCAAGGGACAGCTGAACACTGAAGCTTTCTTT
.	TRBV19	TRBJ1-2	.	CASSIGDNANYGYTF	TGTGCCAGTAGTATAGGGGACAACGCTAACTATGGCTACACCTTC
once	TRBV4-3	TRBJ2-4	TRBD2	CASSQDRLAGALAKNIQYF	TGCGCCAGCAGCCAAGATCGCCTAGCGGGGGCTCTAGCCAAAAACATTCAGTACTTC
.	TRBV7-2	TRBJ1-3	.	CASSLGSSGNTIYF	TGTGCCAGCAGCTTAGGCAGCTCTGGAAACACCATATATTTT
.	TRBV7-2	TRBJ1-1	.	CASSLVRIMNTEAFF	TGTGCCAGCAGCTTAGTCAGAATTATGAACACTGAAGCTTTCTTT
.	TRBV6-5	TRBJ1-4	.	CASSYLGGKREKLFF	TGTGCCAGCAGTTACCTGGGGGGAAAAAGGGAAAAACTGTTTTTT
.	TRBV9	TRBJ2-1	TRBD2	CASSVVVAGADEQFF	TGTGCCAGCAGCGTAGTTGTAGCGGGGGCGGATGAGCAGTTCTTC
.	TRBV28	TRBJ2-3	TRBD2	CASSPSGNTDTQYF	TGTGCCAGCAGTCCTAGCGGGAACACAGATACGCAGTATTTT
.	TRBV30	TRBJ2-1	TRBD2	CAWLASGGANEQFF	TGTGCCTGGCTCGCTAGCGGGGGGGCTAATGAGCAGTTCTTC
.	TRBV3-1/TRBV3-2	TRBJ1-2	TRBD1	CASSQVPGTGGTYGYTF	TGTGCCAGCAGCCAAGTTCCCGGGACAGGGGGCACCTATGGCTACACCTTC
.	TRBV5-1	TRBJ2-1	.	CASGQTNEQFF	TGCGCCAGCGGACAAACTAACGAGCAGTTCTTC
.	TRBV7-8	TRBJ2-3	TRBD1	CASSYATGVTDTQYF	TGTGCCAGCAGCTATGCGACAGGGGTTACAGATACGCAGTATTTT
.	TRBV9	TRBJ2-2	TRBD1	CASSPRTGVQTGELFF	TGTGCCAGCAGCCCCCGAACAGGGGTTCAGACCGGGGAGCTGTTTTTT
.	TRBV25-1	TRBJ1-2	TRBD1	CASSAGDRVSYGYTF	TGTGCCAGCAGTGCTGGGGACAGGGTTAGCTATGGCTACACCTTC
.	TRBV7-7	TRBJ2-3	.	CASSPIGLSGGDTQYF	TGTGCCAGCAGCCCTATTGGGCTATCCGGGGGAGATACGCAGTATTTT
.	TRBV30	TRBJ2-3	TRBD2	CAWSEGLAGPTDTQYF	TGTGCCTGGAGTGAAGGGCTAGCGGGCCCCACAGATACGCAGTATTTT
.	TRBV30	TRBJ2-7	.	CAWSPGEAGPTYEQYF	TGTGCCTGGAGCCCCGGGGAGGCCGGGCCAACCTACGAGCAGTACTTC
.	TRBV5-5	TRBJ1-1	.	CASGTQSMNTEAFF	TGTGCCAGCGGCACCCAGTCGATGAACACTGAAGCTTTCTTT
.	TRBV5-1	TRBJ1-1	TRBD1	CASSLRPGQGIIEAFF	TGCGCCAGCAGCTTGCGGCCCGGACAGGGGATAATTGAAGCTTTCTTT
.	TRBV5-1	TRBJ2-2	TRBD2	CASSLVPGGTGELFF	TGCGCCAGCAGCTTGGTCCCGGGAGGAACCGGGGAGCTGTTTTTT
.	TRBV10-1	TRBJ2-3	TRBD2	CASSEEGSGDTDTQYF	TGCGCCAGCAGTGAGGAGGGTAGCGGGGACACAGATACGCAGTATTTT
few	TRBV6-5	TRBJ1-6	.	CASSRHANNSPLHF	TGTGCCAGCAGTCGACACGCCAATAATTCACCCCTCCACTTT
.	TRBV5-1	TRBJ2-1	TRBD2	CASSLTTSTSYNEQFF	TGCGCCAGCAGCTTGACGACTAGCACTTCCTACAATGAGCAGTTCTTC
.	TRBV5-6	TRBJ2-7	TRBD1	CASSRFSGTGSYEQYF	TGTGCCAGCAGCCGCTTCTCCGGGACAGGCTCCTACGAGCAGTACTTC
.	TRBV7-2	TRBJ2-3	TRBD2	CASSLAGGTSGDTQYF	TGTGCCAGCAGCTTAGCGGGGGGGACTAGCGGAGATACGCAGTATTTT
.	TRBV6-5	TRBJ2-1	TRBD2	CASRLGLAGVDEQFF	TGTGCCAGCAGACTTGGACTAGCGGGAGTGGATGAGCAGTTCTTC
.	TRBV5-5	TRBJ1-5	.	CASSGGVTPGRQPQHF	TGTGCCAGCAGCGGGGGGGTGACACCAGGTCGTCAGCCCCAGCATTTT
.	TRBV19	TRBJ2-6	TRBD1	CASSIVGTGSSGANVLTF	TGTGCCAGTAGTATAGTAGGGACAGGGAGCTCTGGGGCCAACGTCCTGACTTTC
.	TRBV7-2	TRBJ2-3	TRBD2	CASSVVGSGNTDTQYF	TGTGCCAGCAGCGTAGTGGGTAGCGGGAACACAGATACGCAGTATTTT
.	TRBV5-4	TRBJ1-6	.	CASSLDTVDNSPLHF	TGTGCCAGCAGCTTGGATACTGTAGATAATTCACCCCTCCACTTT